The 21 T cell receptor beta chains in this list originate from one sample, sequenced in a study of shared clonotypes between healthy human individuals. The table came from immunoSEQ multiplex PCR; TCRdb's copy has only in-frame clones and leaves some out. The sample has over a million clones, 95% to 99% seen once. Material: naive CD4+ T cells sorted from blood. Sample subset: CD45RA+ positively selected. Receptor source: a man aged 30-40 years in good health.

The chain recombines TRBV5-1 with TRBJ2-3; 8 bases are a match to TRBD1. The germline gives CDR1 SGHRS, CDR2 YFSETQ. The J segment lost 11 bases and the V segment lost 0 bases, leaving 8 bases of the junction unmatched. This CDR3 is 14 amino acids long. This chain's CDR3 is CASSLAPAGGGQYF. CDR3 bases: TGCGCCAGCAGCTTGGCCCCGGCAGGGGGCGGGCAGTATTTT.

The chain recombines TRBV18 with TRBJ1-2; the D gene is possibly TRBD1 (5 bases). The germline V gene has CDR1 KGHSH and CDR2 LQKENI. V shed 3 bases and J shed 7 bases, with 15 bases lying between them. The CDR3 length is 14 residues. CDR3 DNA sequence: TGTGCCAGCTCACCGGGCAGGGCCGGAGGTGGCTACACCTTC. Translation gives CASSPGRAGGGYTF. The complete variable domain, with remaining parts taken from reference TRBV18 and TRBJ1-2, reads NAGVMQNPRHLVRRRGQEARLRCSPMKGHSHVYWYRQLPEEGLKFMVYLQKENIIDESGMPKERFSAEFPKEGPSILRIQQVVRGDSAAYFCASSPGRAGGGYTFGSGTRLTVV.

V gene TRBV11-3 combines with J gene TRBJ1-1, with D uncertain. Trimming left V 3 bases short and J 6 bases short, with 14 bases between. This CDR3 comprises 14 residues. Germline V lookup: CDR1 SGHNT, CDR2 YENEEA. The CDR3 loop reads CASSLEGAAPEAFF. CDR3 in DNA: TGTGCCAGCAGCTTGGAGGGCGCAGCGCCTGAAGCTTTCTTT.

CDR3 amino acids: CASSLKGGSYEQYF. CDR3 DNA: TGTGCCAGCAGTCTCAAGGGGGGCTCCTACGAGCAGTACTTC. V gene TRBV7-9 combines with J gene TRBJ2-7, with D perhaps assigned TRBD1 or TRBD2 (6 bases each). The CDR3 runs 14 residues. Germline V gene data show CDR1 as SEHNR and CDR2 as FQNEAQ (reference sequence). Trimming stripped 6 bases from V and 0 bases from J, with 12 bases between. Filled out from reference TRBV7-9 and TRBJ2-7, the complete variable domain reads DTGVSQNPRHKITKRGQNVTFRCDPISEHNRLYWYRQTLGQGPEFLTYFQNEAQLEKSRLLSDRFSAERPKGSFSTLEIQRTEQGDSAMYLCASSLKGGSYEQYFGPGTRLTVT.

The chain links TRBV14 to TRBJ2-2; the D is unclear. Germline CDR1 SGHDN, CDR2 FVKESK. V lost 6 bases, J lost 4 bases, and 12 bases lay in between. The CDR3 totals 14 residues. CDR3 coding DNA: TGTGCCAGCAGACCAATCAAAAGCACCGGGGAGCTGTTTTTT. This sequence encodes CASRPIKSTGELFF. Combining the CDR3 with reference TRBV14 and TRBJ2-2 gives the whole variable domain EAGVTQFPSHSVIEKGQTVTLRCDPISGHDNLYWYRRVMGKEIKFLLHFVKESKQDESGMPNNRFLAERTGGTYSTLKVQPAELEDSGVYFCASRPIKSTGELFFGEGSRLTVL.

In regard to this clone: The sample has other DNA sequences that encode this CDR3 too. This chain links TRBV19 with TRBJ2-3; TRBD2 matches 9 bases. The junction had 4 bases not matched to a gene; V was cut back by 3 bases and J by 3 bases. Germline lookup yields CDR1 LNHDA and CDR2 SQIVND (reference sequence). The CDR3 runs 15 residues. CDR3 sequence reads: CASSIGSGRTDTQYF. The CDR3 DNA sequence: TGTGCCAGTAGTATTGGTAGCGGGAGAACAGATACGCAGTATTTT.

In this sample, this clone turned up once. V gene TRBV6-6 combines with J gene TRBJ1-3; D unclear. The CDR3 totals 13 residues. V gave up 5 bases and J gave up 6 bases, with 11 bases separating them. CDR1 and CDR2 from the germline V gene are MNHNY and SVGAGI (reference sequence). The CDR3 sequence is CASSQVFANTIYF. CDR3 coding DNA: TGTGCCAGCAGTCAAGTTTTCGCAAACACCATATATTTT.

As for this clone: Other DNA sequences in the same sample also yield this CDR3. The rearrangement links TRBV30 to TRBJ2-6; D is unclear. Germline values: CDR1 GTSNPN, CDR2 SVGIG (reference sequence). This CDR3 region has 11 residues. V was pared by 4 bases and J by 2 bases, with 0 bases between. The DNA of the CDR3 is TGTGCCTGGACTGGGGCCAACGTCCTGACTTTC. This gives the protein CAWTGANVLTF.

The chain couples TRBV29-1 to TRBJ2-7; 10 nucleotides align to TRBD2. With 4 bases clipped from V and 6 bases from J, the junction kept 3 bases outside the gene matches. This CDR3 has 12 amino acids. Germline CDR1 SQVTM, CDR2 ANQGSEA. CDR3 residues: CSVVGLAPEQYF. The CDR3 DNA reads as TGCAGCGTTGTGGGACTAGCGCCCGAGCAGTACTTC.

This clone showed up just once. The rearrangement uses TRBV5-6 and TRBJ2-2; 7 bases fit TRBD2. The CDR3 runs 15 residues. Germline trimming cut 4 bases from V and 1 base from J; bases unmatched to any gene: 4. Germline V gene lookup returns CDR1 SGHDT and CDR2 YYEEEE. This chain's CDR3 is CASSPLAVNTGELFF. The CDR3 bases are TGTGCCAGCAGCCCGCTAGCGGTGAACACCGGGGAGCTGTTTTTT.

Notes on this clone: In the same sample, other DNA sequences code for this CDR3. The J gene is TRBJ1-1, the V gene TRBV14; D remains ambiguous. Trimming shortened V by 6 bases and J by 0 bases, and 8 bases separated the two germline ends. Per the germline V gene, CDR1 is SGHDN and CDR2 is FVKESK. CDR3 size: 13 residues. CDR3 region: CASSRLLNTEAFF. The CDR3 DNA follows: TGTGCCAGCAGTCGCCTACTGAACACTGAAGCTTTCTTT.

V gene TRBV10-3 combines with J gene TRBJ2-3; 7 nucleotides line up with TRBD2. This CDR3 comprises 14 residues. Germline values: CDR1 ENHRY, CDR2 SYGVKD. V trimming: 7 bases; J trimming: 0 bases; junction bases outside the gene matches: 4. CDR3 protein: CAIKGRVSTDTQYF. The CDR3 DNA sequence: TGTGCCATCAAGGGGAGGGTTAGCACAGATACGCAGTATTTT.

This chain joins TRBV5-6 and TRBJ2-4, with D perhaps given as TRBD1 or TRBD2 (5 bases each). CDR3 length: 15 amino acids. The V gene lost 5 bases and the J gene lost 1 base, with 13 bases spanning the gap. Germline V gene sequence: CDR1 SGHDT, CDR2 YYEEEE. CDR3 in DNA: TGTGCCAGCAGAGGCCCTGGGGACGCCAAAAACATTCAGTACTTC. It translates to CASRGPGDAKNIQYF.

The genes are TRBV12-5 and TRBJ2-5; the match to TRBD1 covers 7 bases. This CDR3 comprises 12 residues. Looked up from germline, CDR1 is LGHNT and CDR2 is FRNRAP. J was trimmed by 13 bases and V by 5 bases; bases with no gene match: 10. The CDR3 loop reads CASGIRGTDLYF. CDR3 nucleotides: TGTGCTAGTGGTATCAGGGGGACAGACTTGTACTTC.

The chain is built from TRBV19 and TRBJ2-5, with a tentative D call TRBD2 (5 bases). Germline CDR1 is LNHDA and CDR2 is SQIVND (reference sequence). CDR3 size: 17 residues. Trimming shortened V by 0 bases and J by 2 bases, and 16 bases separated the two germline ends. Here the CDR3 DNA reads TGTGCCAGTAGTATAGATCCCGGAGGACGGGATCAAGAGACCCAGTACTTC. It encodes CASSIDPGGRDQETQYF.

CDR3 DNA sequence: TGTGCCATCAGTGAGTCGAGGGGGGCTGCCGGGGAGCTGTTTTTT. As protein: CAISESRGAAGELFF. The chain has TRBV10-3 and TRBJ2-2, with D perhaps given as TRBD1 or TRBD2 (6 bases each). Trimming shortened V by 0 bases and J by 6 bases, and 11 bases separated the two germline ends. The CDR3 consists of 15 residues. Per germline, CDR1 ENHRY and CDR2 SYGVKD.

J is TRBJ2-7 and V is TRBV5-6, with D perhaps matching TRBD1 (6 bases). The CDR3 is 15 amino acids. Trimming stripped 4 bases from V and 3 bases from J, with 17 bases between. Looked up from germline, CDR1 is SGHDT and CDR2 is YYEEEE. The DNA for the CDR3 is TGTGCCAGCAGCAAGGGTCAGGGGTGGGACTACGAGCAGTACTTC. Protein product: CASSKGQGWDYEQYF.

This chain joins TRBV27 and TRBJ2-2, with 13 bases matching TRBD2. V trimming: 4 bases; J trimming: 6 bases; junction bases outside the gene matches: 5. Germline CDR1 reads MNHEY; CDR2 reads SMNVEV (reference sequence). The CDR3 contains 16 residues. CDR3 region: CASSSSLAGGPGELFF. CDR3 in DNA: TGTGCCAGCAGTTCTTCACTAGCGGGAGGGCCCGGGGAGCTGTTTTTT.

The rearrangement links TRBV7-9 to TRBJ2-1; D is unresolved. Per the germline V gene, CDR1 is SEHNR and CDR2 is FQNEAQ (reference sequence). The CDR3 is 12 residues long. Trimming removed 2 bases from V and 6 bases from J, with 5 bases in between. The CDR3 protein is CASSLTPNEQFF. CDR3 DNA sequence: TGTGCCAGCAGCTTAACTCCCAATGAGCAGTTCTTC.

The V and J genes are TRBV5-1 and TRBJ1-2; weak D call: TRBD1 (5 bases). V was pared by 3 bases and J by 2 bases, with 5 bases between. CDR3 length: 12 amino acids. Germline V gene data show CDR1 as SGHRS and CDR2 as YFSETQ. The CDR3 region has the DNA TGCGCCAGCAGCTGGGACAACTATGGCTACACCTTC. Residues: CASSWDNYGYTF. The full variable domain, completed using reference TRBV5-1 and TRBJ1-2, is KAGVTQTPRYLIKTRGQQVTLSCSPISGHRSVSWYQQTPGQGLQFLFEYFSETQRNKGNFPGRFSGRQFSNSRSEMNVSTLELGDSALYLCASSWDNYGYTFGSGTRLTVV.

The rearrangement links TRBV2 to TRBJ2-7; 11 bases are a match to TRBD2. The CDR3 totals 15 residues. Germline CDR1 is SNHLY and CDR2 is FYNNEI. Trimming took 7 bases from V and 2 from J; bases not matched to a gene: 7. CDR3 in amino acids: CASTQGTSGPYEQYF. The CDR3, as DNA: TGTGCCAGCACGCAAGGGACTAGCGGACCCTACGAGCAGTACTTC.